This T cell receptor beta chain was sequenced in a study of cytomegalovirus exposure and HLA in healthy donors. Regarding the study as a whole: No immune exposure information besides CMV serostatus was available.

The V and J ends lost 4 bases and 5 bases, in that order; junction bases with no gene match: 1. The CDR3 length is 13 residues. Germline loops: CDR1 MDHEN, CDR2 SYDVKM. In the case of this clone: Its cognate antigen is unknown.

The PCR contained 60 Vbeta and 13 Jbeta primers. Sequencing was performed with immunoSEQ multiplex PCR; in TCRdb, only in-frame clones are kept and a portion is missing. This table has approximately 160,000 clones, 68% appearing once. The chain couples TRBV28 to TRBJ2-2; 7 bases match TRBD1. This sequence originates from a man aged 50-60 years in good health and CMV-seronegative. Material: PBMCs. CDR3 nucleotide sequence: TGTGCCAGCAGTTCGGGACAGACCGGGGAGCTGTTTTTT. Residues: CASSSGQTGELFF.